Presented here are 26 T cell receptor beta chains from one specimen sequenced in a study of blood T cell repertoires in COVID-19. Profiled with immunoSEQ multiplex PCR; TCRdb holds only in-frame clones, not every one. The data show over 200,000 clones, with approximately 80% seen just once and approximately 30% held by the top ten. Sequences were obtained from peripheral blood. These receptors all come from a man in his forties with acute or convalescent COVID-19.

This clone came up once. The J gene is TRBJ1-4, the V gene TRBV19, with TRBD1 matching 9 bases. This CDR3 is built from 15 residues. Germline loops: CDR1 LNHDA, CDR2 SQIVND (reference sequence). Germline trimming cut 6 bases from V and 5 bases from J; bases unmatched to any gene: 7. The CDR3 is CASSLYRGQNEKLFF. CDR3 nucleotide sequence: TGTGCCAGTAGCTTATACAGGGGGCAAAATGAAAAACTGTTTTTT. The complete variable domain, with remaining parts taken from reference TRBV19 and TRBJ1-4, reads DGGITQSPKYLFRKEGQNVTLSCEQNLNHDAMYWYRQDPGQGLRLIYYSQIVNDFQKGDIAEGYSVSREKKESFPLTVTSAQKNPTAFYLCASSLYRGQNEKLFFGSGTQLSVL.

The chain recombines TRBV20-1 with TRBJ2-4; weak D call: TRBD2 (5 bases). Trimming pared 5 bases from V and 9 bases from J, leaving 8 bases between. Germline-derived CDR1 and CDR2 are DFQATT and SNEGSKA (reference sequence). This CDR3 has 10 amino acids. The CDR3 DNA sequence: TGCAGTGCTGGGAGCCCCATTCAGTACTTC. Protein sequence: CSAGSPIQYF.

The J gene is TRBJ2-7, the V gene TRBV9; 7 bases line up with TRBD1. Unmatched junction bases numbered 10, after V lost 4 bases and J lost 6 bases. Germline assignment: CDR1 SGDLS and CDR2 YYNGEE. This CDR3 is built from 14 residues. CDR3 nucleotides: TGTGCCAGCAGCCCATCCTCACAGGGGAGCGAGCAGTACTTC. It is translated as CASSPSSQGSEQYF.

The chain is built from TRBV2 and TRBJ2-1, with TRBD2 matching 8 bases. CDR1 and CDR2 (germline): SNHLY, FYNNEI. The trim removed 8 bases at V and 4 bases at J, leaving 4 bases unmatched. The CDR3 runs 13 residues. DNA for the CDR3: TGTGCCAGCTTAAGCGGGAGTTACAATGAGCAGTTCTTC. Protein sequence: CASLSGSYNEQFF.

The gene calls are TRBV27 and TRBJ1-5; 7 positions agree with TRBD1. Losses at the gene ends were 6 bases for V and 6 bases for J; bases not matched to a gene: 14. There are 16 residues in the CDR3. Germline CDR1 reads MNHEY; CDR2 reads SMNVEV (reference sequence). The CDR3 nucleotides are TGTGCCAGCAGGTCGAACCCTGACTCAGGGGGTCAGCCCCAGCATTTT. This encodes CASRSNPDSGGQPQHF.

The chain joins TRBV18 to TRBJ1-1, with 9 bases fitting TRBD1. The V gene end was trimmed by 4 bases and the J gene end by 2 bases; junction bases not matched to a gene: 5. CDR3 size: 15 residues. From germline, CDR1 is KGHSH and CDR2 LQKENI. This CDR3 is CASSLRTGANTEAFF. CDR3 bases: TGTGCCAGCTCACTAAGGACAGGGGCCAACACTGAAGCTTTCTTT.

This chain connects TRBV7-9 to TRBJ2-1; 8 positions match TRBD2. There are 14 residues in the CDR3. J was trimmed by 4 bases and V by 4 bases; bases with no gene match: 3. Germline V gene data show CDR1 as SEHNR and CDR2 as FQNEAQ (reference sequence). The DNA of the CDR3 is TGTGCCAGCAGCTCACTAGCGGAGTACAATGAGCAGTTCTTC. It is translated as CASSSLAEYNEQFF.

V is TRBV5-1 and J is TRBJ2-5; 8 positions agree with TRBD1. The CDR3 covers 14 residues. V was pared by 0 bases and J by 5 bases, with 3 bases of the junction left unmatched. The germline CDR1 and CDR2 sequences are SGHRS and YFSETQ. Here the CDR3 reads CASSLAGGGETQYF. DNA of the CDR3: TGCGCCAGCAGCTTGGCAGGGGGCGGTGAGACCCAGTACTTC.

The chain uses TRBV5-1 and TRBJ2-3; 10 bases match TRBD2. V trimming: 1 base; J trimming: 3 bases; junction bases outside the gene matches: 8. The CDR3 consists of 17 residues. CDR1 is SGHRS, CDR2 YFSETQ, per germline. The CDR3 region is CASSLRASGSNTDTQYF. CDR3 DNA: TGCGCCAGCAGCTTGAGGGCTAGCGGGAGTAATACAGATACGCAGTATTTT.

The V call is TRBV7-7, the J call TRBJ2-2, with D maybe TRBD2 (5 bases). Per germline, CDR1 SSHAT and CDR2 FNYEAQ (reference sequence). This CDR3 comprises 14 residues. The V end lost 0 bases, the J end lost 4 bases, and 6 bases lay between the germline ends. DNA for the CDR3: TGTGCCAGCAGCTTAGCGGGGAGCACCGGGGAGCTGTTTTTT. It encodes CASSLAGSTGELFF.

This sequence joins TRBV14 and TRBJ2-3; TRBD2 might be the D (6 bases). The CDR3 has 16 residues. Germline V gene data show CDR1 as SGHDN and CDR2 as FVKESK. V lost 0 bases, J lost 2 bases, and 12 bases lay in between. This CDR3 reads CASSQEAGLVTDTQYF. The CDR3 DNA reads TGTGCCAGCAGCCAAGAAGCGGGTTTAGTCACAGATACGCAGTATTTT.

The chain combines TRBV29-1 with TRBJ2-7; 9 nucleotides agree with TRBD2. Germline V gives CDR1 SQVTM, CDR2 ANQGSEA. The CDR3 totals 13 residues. V shed 4 bases and J 5 bases; nucleotides not matched to a gene: 6. The CDR3 protein is CSVGISGSHEQYF. CDR3 bases: TGCAGCGTTGGAATTAGCGGGAGCCACGAGCAGTACTTC.

The chain combines TRBV5-1 with TRBJ1-2, with TRBD1 identical over 10 bases. V dropped 2 bases and J dropped 8; count of bases not matched to a gene: 9. This CDR3 has 15 amino acids. Germline CDR1 SGHRS, CDR2 YFSETQ. The CDR3 protein is CASSLPGQGQLGYTF. CDR3 nucleotides: TGCGCCAGCAGCTTACCGGGACAGGGGCAATTAGGCTACACCTTC.

The V call is TRBV7-6, the J call TRBJ2-2; 9 nucleotides align to TRBD2. Trimming took 0 bases from V and 7 from J; bases not matched to a gene: 3. There are 15 residues in the CDR3. CDR1 is SGHVS, CDR2 FNYEAQ, per germline. DNA of the CDR3: TGTGCCAGCAGCTTAGCGGGGACTAGCCTCGGGGAGCTGTTTTTT. Its translation is CASSLAGTSLGELFF.

This clone turned up a few times. The chain combines TRBV6-6 with TRBJ1-1; no clear D. The CDR3 sequence is 12 residues long. V shed 6 bases and J shed 8 bases, with 13 bases lying between them. CDR1 MNHNY and CDR2 SVGAGI come from the germline V gene (reference sequence). This chain's CDR3 is CASSLLFGEAFF. In DNA, the CDR3 is TGTGCCAGCAGCTTACTCTTCGGGGAAGCTTTCTTT.

The CDR3 nucleotides read TGCAGCGTTGAAGTTACTCTTAATGAGCAGTTCTTC. Translated, it gives CSVEVTLNEQFF. The rearrangement uses TRBV29-1 and TRBJ2-1, with D uncertain. Germline values: CDR1 SQVTM, CDR2 ANQGSEA. CDR3 length: 12 residues. Trimming removed 1 base at V and 7 bases at J, with 8 bases between.

This sequence joins TRBV2 and TRBJ1-1, with D tentatively TRBD1 (5 bases). The CDR3 has 11 amino acids. Germline lookup yields CDR1 SNHLY and CDR2 FYNNEI. Trimming stripped 6 bases from V and 6 bases from J, with 8 bases between. This chain's CDR3 is CASRGVSEAFF. CDR3 DNA sequence: TGTGCCAGCAGAGGGGTATCTGAAGCTTTCTTT.

The chain links TRBV7-9 to TRBJ2-1; TRBD2 might be the D (6 bases). Germline V CDR1 and CDR2: SEHNR, FQNEAQ (reference sequence). V lost 6 bases to trimming and J lost 7 bases, with 19 bases between them. This CDR3 is built from 15 residues. CDR3 nucleotide sequence: TGTGCCAGCAGGTCGACCGGGACTTCCAAAAATGAGCAGTTCTTC. Translating it yields CASRSTGTSKNEQFF.

This clone showed up just once. The chain carries TRBV6-5 and TRBJ2-1; D possibly corresponds to TRBD1 (6 bases). V was trimmed by 2 bases and J by 4 bases, leaving 9 bases between them. The CDR3 runs 14 residues. Germline lookup yields CDR1 MNHEY and CDR2 SVGAGI. CDR3 amino acids: CASSYATGYNEQFF. In DNA, the CDR3 is TGTGCCAGCAGTTACGCGACAGGTTACAATGAGCAGTTCTTC.

V gene TRBV7-2 combines with J gene TRBJ1-5, with D perhaps TRBD1 (5 bases). CDR3 length: 18 residues. Germline V gene sequence: CDR1 SGHTA, CDR2 FQGNSA. Trimming pared 5 bases from V and 4 bases from J, leaving 24 bases between. This CDR3 reads CASSPWRVTGAPNQPQHF. CDR3 nucleotide sequence: TGTGCCAGCAGCCCGTGGAGGGTGACCGGGGCACCTAATCAGCCCCAGCATTTT.

V and J are TRBV29-1 and TRBJ2-6, with 8 bases identical to TRBD1. V was pared by 6 bases and J by 4 bases, with 8 bases of the junction left unmatched. Germline V gene lookup returns CDR1 SQVTM and CDR2 ANQGSEA. This CDR3 has 15 residues. The CDR3 protein is CSVADRVGGANVLTF. CDR3 bases: TGCAGCGTAGCGGACAGGGTAGGAGGGGCCAACGTCCTGACTTTC.

The rearrangement uses TRBV25-1 and TRBJ2-6; D is ambiguous. The V gene lost 6 bases and the J gene lost 0 bases, with 3 bases spanning the gap. The CDR3 covers 13 residues. CDR1 is MGHDK and CDR2 is SYGVNS in the germline V gene. This CDR3 reads CASRSSGANVLTF. CDR3 bases: TGTGCCAGCAGGAGCTCTGGGGCCAACGTCCTGACTTTC.

In its sample, this clone was seen many times. The J gene is TRBJ1-1, the V gene TRBV12-5; possible D gene TRBD1, 5 bases. Trimming stripped 6 bases from V and 1 base from J, with 12 bases between. This CDR3 is 14 amino acids long. Germline assignment: CDR1 LGHNT and CDR2 FRNRAP. The CDR3 sequence is CASGPGGANTEAFF. CDR3 sequence (DNA): TGTGCTAGTGGCCCGGGAGGGGCGAACACTGAAGCTTTCTTT.

This clone was counted a few times. This rearrangement joins TRBV7-6 to TRBJ2-1; D is possibly TRBD2 (6 bases). Germline V gene lookup returns CDR1 SGHVS and CDR2 FNYEAQ. The CDR3 has 17 amino acids. Trimming left V 5 bases short and J 6 bases short, with 23 bases between. The CDR3 region is CASSHPSSGLPTNEQFF. The CDR3 nucleotides read TGTGCCAGCAGCCATCCGTCTTCGGGACTCCCTACCAATGAGCAGTTCTTC.

V usage is TRBV2 and J usage is TRBJ2-7; 16 bases map to TRBD2. V shed 8 bases, J shed 9 bases, and the junction held 7 bases outside the gene matches. In germline, CDR1 is SNHLY, CDR2 FYNNEI. This CDR3 spans 14 amino acids. CDR3 in amino acids: CASGGLAGGFGQYF. CDR3 in DNA: TGTGCCAGCGGGGGACTAGCGGGAGGGTTTGGGCAGTACTTC. Supplemented by reference TRBV2 and TRBJ2-7, the full variable domain reads EPEVTQTPSHQVTQMGQEVILRCVPISNHLYFYWYRQILGQKVEFLVSFYNNEISEKSEIFDDQFSVERPDGSNFTLKIRSTKLEDSAMYFCASGGLAGGFGQYFGPGTRLTVT.

With regard to this clone: This CDR3 is also generated by other DNA sequences in the sample. J is TRBJ2-7 and V is TRBV7-2; TRBD2 matches 8 bases. V was pared by 1 base and J by 4 bases, with 3 bases of the junction left unmatched. Germline V CDR1 and CDR2: SGHTA, FQGNSA. This CDR3 is 14 amino acids long. As DNA, the CDR3 is TGTGCCAGCAGCTTAGGGGCGGGAGGTTACGAGCAGTACTTC. Translated, it gives CASSLGAGGYEQYF.